The clone carrying this T cell receptor beta chain was recorded a few times. The antigen remains undetermined. This CDR3 has 14 amino acids. Germline V gene data show CDR1 as SGHTA and CDR2 as FQGNSA. Trimming shortened V by 5 bases and J by 7 bases, and 15 bases separated the two germline ends. An assay was performed, and its level was deep. TCRdb's table, derived via immunoSEQ multiplex PCR, lists solely in-frame clones and lacks some. The table has 900,000 to 1,200,000 clones, 75% to 80% seen once. These data are taken from a study of shared clonotypes between healthy human individuals. The study, taken as a whole, reports: A generally larger estimated richness was seen in naive subsets than in memory subsets. The naive CD4 repertoires of several donors were compared, and approximately 5% of clonotypes were shared. Despite large depth, rarefaction showed incomplete sorted-subset sequencing.

What was sequenced was memory CD4+ T cells from PBMCs. As for subset: CD45RA-negative fraction. The receptor's source is a young man in good health. Some clones in this sample may be carry-over from other donors' samples. The chain combines TRBV7-2 with TRBJ1-5; D is perhaps TRBD1 (6 bases). CDR3 residues: CASSLANRAQPQHF. CDR3 coding DNA: TGTGCCAGCAGCCTGGCCAACAGGGCCCAGCCCCAGCATTTT. The entire variable domain, with the rest obtained from reference TRBV7-2 and TRBJ1-5, is as follows: GAGVSQSPSNKVTEKGKDVELRCDPISGHTALYWYRQSLGQGLEFLIYFQGNSAPDKSGLPSDRFSAERTGGSVSTLTIQRTQQEDSAVYLCASSLANRAQPQHFGDGTRLSIL.